These T cell receptor beta chains were read from a single sample in a study of cytomegalovirus exposure and HLA in healthy donors. Sequencing was performed with immunoSEQ multiplex PCR; in TCRdb, only in-frame clones are kept and a portion is missing. The sample shows about 170,000 clones, over 60% of them seen only once. The sequencing input was PBMCs. These receptors were obtained from a woman aged 50 to 60 in good health and CMV-seropositive. Both conserved end residues are part of each CDR3. A D gene is named only where the DNA matches it firmly. Some rows have no size entry. The others give once, few or many, or a class for an expanded clone.

j_call v_call clone_size d_call cdr3_aa cdr3_nt
TRBJ2-5 TRBV29-1 . TRBD1 CSVDRRGQSQETQYF TGCAGCGTTGATCGCAGGGGGCAGTCCCAAGAGACCCAGTACTTC
TRBJ2-7 TRBV12-5 . . CATQPEARVYEQYF TGTGCTACCCAGCCGGAGGCCAGAGTCTACGAGCAGTACTTC
TRBJ2-1 TRBV28 . . CASRNSGQKQFF TGTGCCAGCAGGAACTCAGGACAAAAGCAGTTCTTC
TRBJ2-3 TRBV7-2 . . CASSLAYGTDTQYF TGTGCCAGCAGCTTAGCTTACGGGACAGATACGCAGTATTTT
TRBJ2-3 TRBV9 . . CASSVGQNTDTQYF TGTGCCAGCAGCGTAGGTCAGAACACAGATACGCAGTATTTT
TRBJ2-5 TRBV9 . . CASSGGGRQETQYF TGTGCCAGCAGCGGGGGGGGCCGCCAAGAGACCCAGTACTTC
TRBJ2-3 TRBV4-3 . . CASSQDLTLASESYTQYF TGCGCCAGCAGCCAAGATTTAACGCTCGCTTCTGAGTCTTATACGCAGTATTTT
TRBJ1-3 TRBV2 . TRBD1 CASSGQGTGNTIYF TGTGCCAGCAGTGGACAGGGCACTGGAAACACCATATATTTT
TRBJ1-4 TRBV28 . . CASSSPSGTSFYLGLFF TGTGCCAGCAGTTCCCCGTCCGGGACATCATTTTACTTGGGACTGTTTTTT
TRBJ1-2 TRBV19 once . CASSPRGRRSGWYTF TGTGCCAGTAGTCCTCGAGGGAGGCGCAGTGGTTGGTACACCTTC
TRBJ2-5 TRBV7-9 . . CASSLGGISWTQYF TGTGCCAGCAGCTTAGGAGGGATAAGCTGGACCCAGTACTTC